The 30 T cell receptor beta chains presented below share a single source sample, sequenced in a study of Ad26.COV2.S vaccination and SARS-CoV-2 variants. Sample treatment: around 19 received Ad26.COV2.S at low or high dose, single or two shots; about 5 received placebo; per-sample allocation not given. At day 63 after the first vaccine or placebo injection, samples were drawn. Some clones are missing from TCRdb's copy, which holds only in-frame ones; the method was immunoSEQ multiplex PCR. The sample lists about half a million clones, 80% to 90% seen once, with around 1.6% in the top ten. The material was peripheral blood, obtained in a trial of Ad26.COV2.S vaccine versus placebo. The receptors were gathered from a person between 18 and 65 years old who received the Ad26.COV2.S COVID-19 vaccine or a placebo.

The V and J genes are TRBV9 and TRBJ1-2; the D gene is possibly TRBD1 (5 bases). This CDR3 has 15 residues. Trimming cost V 4 bases and J 2 bases, with 15 bases left between them. Germline-derived CDR1 and CDR2 are SGDLS and YYNGEE. The CDR3 nucleotides read TGTGCCAGCAGCCCCTCACCAGGGACCAACTATGGCTACACCTTC. It yields the protein CASSPSPGTNYGYTF.

The rearrangement joins TRBV7-9 to TRBJ2-1; D might be TRBD2 (5 bases). The V gene's germline CDR1 is SEHNR and CDR2 FQNEAQ (reference sequence). This CDR3 is built from 17 residues. The ends were cut back, 1 base at V and 8 bases at J, with 21 bases in the middle. CDR3 in DNA: TGTGCCAGCAGCTTAGGCAGCTCGGGGTATCGAGTCGATGAGCAGTTCTTC. This encodes CASSLGSSGYRVDEQFF.

This clone was counted a single time. This chain connects TRBV5-1 to TRBJ1-2, with D uncertain. V was pared by 1 base and J by 6 bases, with 16 bases between. This CDR3 has 15 residues. Germline loops: CDR1 SGHRS, CDR2 YFSETQ. The CDR3 DNA is TGCGCCAGCAGCTTGCATCCCGGGGAGGGAGATGGCTACACCTTC. This encodes CASSLHPGEGDGYTF.

In the case of this clone: One junction end does not reproduce the germline sequence, and a read error may be involved. This rearrangement joins TRBV2 to TRBJ2-7; D assignment may be TRBD1 or TRBD2 (5 bases each). This CDR3 has 9 residues. CDR1 and CDR2 from the germline V gene are SNHLY and FYNNEI. CDR3 DNA: TGTGCCAGCAGTGAGGACGGGACCTTC. This sequence encodes CASSEDGTF.

The gene calls are TRBV19 and TRBJ1-5; 7 positions agree with TRBD1. V lost 4 bases to trimming and J lost 7 bases; unmatched junction nucleotides: 13. The CDR3 is made up of 16 amino acids. Germline assignment: CDR1 LNHDA and CDR2 SQIVND (reference sequence). The chain's CDR3 is CASSTSRQGRGQPQHF. The DNA for the CDR3 is TGTGCCAGTAGTACCTCAAGACAGGGAAGGGGGCAGCCCCAGCATTTT.

This sequence joins TRBV4-1 and TRBJ2-2; 11 bases are shared with TRBD2. Trimming at V came to 4 bases and at J to 5 bases, leaving 9 bases not matched to a gene. CDR1 and CDR2 from the germline V gene are MGHRA and YSYEKL. The CDR3 consists of 17 residues. The CDR3 region is CASSLSGRARWTGELFF. CDR3 nucleotide sequence: TGCGCCAGCAGCCTTAGCGGGAGGGCCCGGTGGACCGGGGAGCTGTTTTTT.

This chain's CDR3 is CASSYSAGPGYEQYF. The CDR3 region has the DNA TGTGCCAGCAGTTACTCGGCAGGGCCTGGATACGAGCAGTACTTC. This chain uses TRBV6-5 with TRBJ2-7; the D gene is possibly TRBD1 (5 bases). V lost 0 bases and J 4 bases, leaving 13 bases between the germline ends. The CDR3 is 15 residues long. CDR1 and CDR2 from the germline V gene are MNHEY and SVGAGI.

The rearrangement uses TRBV27 and TRBJ1-4; D call uncertain. There are 13 residues in the CDR3. Trimming pared 6 bases from V and 0 bases from J, leaving 5 bases between. The germline V gene has CDR1 MNHEY and CDR2 SMNVEV (reference sequence). Here the CDR3 reads CASRETTNEKLFF. DNA for the CDR3: TGTGCCAGCAGGGAAACAACTAATGAAAAACTGTTTTTT.

V gene TRBV20-1 combines with J gene TRBJ2-1; a weak D match, TRBD1 (6 bases). CDR3 length: 14 residues. Germline-derived CDR1 and CDR2 are DFQATT and SNEGSKA (reference sequence). With 3 bases removed from V and 2 bases from J, the gap between germline ends came to 11 bases. In nucleotides, the CDR3 is TGCAGTGCTAGTAGGGACATAACCTACAATGAGCAGTTCTTC. Protein sequence: CSASRDITYNEQFF.

The J gene is TRBJ1-4, the V gene TRBV5-5; D unclear. The CDR3 covers 15 residues. Per germline, CDR1 SGHKS and CDR2 YYEKEE (reference sequence). Trimming stripped 4 bases from V and 0 bases from J, with 10 bases between. CDR3 sequence (DNA): TGTGCCAGCAGCGGAAACCCTCCAACTAATGAAAAACTGTTTTTT. Protein: CASSGNPPTNEKLFF.

The V and J genes are TRBV6-5 and TRBJ1-2, with D maybe TRBD1 (5 bases). V was cut by 6 bases and J by 6 bases, with 14 bases left in between. The germline gives CDR1 MNHEY, CDR2 SVGAGI. This CDR3 is built from 13 residues. The CDR3 nucleotides read TGTGCCAGCAGGTCCCGGGGCACGGATGGCTACACCTTC. Protein: CASRSRGTDGYTF.

The rearrangement joins TRBV27 to TRBJ1-1, with D hard to call. In germline, CDR1 is MNHEY, CDR2 SMNVEV (reference sequence). The CDR3 covers 14 residues. The germline V and J ends were trimmed by 7 bases and 0 bases, with 12 bases remaining between them. CDR3 nucleotides: TGTGCCAGCAAGTTCGGAACCTTGAACACTGAAGCTTTCTTT. This sequence encodes CASKFGTLNTEAFF.

The rearrangement joins TRBV11-2 to TRBJ1-2; no definite D call. Germline assignment: CDR1 SGHAT and CDR2 FQNNGV. The CDR3 contains 12 residues. V lost 1 base to trimming and J lost 4 bases, with 4 bases between them. This chain's CDR3 is CASSLGIYGYTF. DNA of the CDR3: TGTGCCAGCAGCTTAGGGATCTATGGCTACACCTTC.

This rearrangement joins TRBV28 to TRBJ2-7, with 10 positions matching TRBD1. Germline values: CDR1 MDHEN, CDR2 SYDVKM. J gave up 4 bases and V 5 bases, and 11 bases lay outside the gene matches. The CDR3 runs to 16 residues. The CDR3 coding sequence is TGTGCCAGCAGTCCCCTCTTTGGACAGGGGGGGTACGAGCAGTACTTC. Translation: CASSPLFGQGGYEQYF.

The chain has TRBV4-1 and TRBJ1-5; TRBD1 matches 10 bases. This CDR3 spans 15 amino acids. The germline V gene encodes CDR1 MGHRA and CDR2 YSYEKL. The ends lost 4 bases at V and 10 bases at J; junction bases unmatched: 10. DNA of the CDR3: TGCGCCAGCAGCCGCCCTCTGACAGGGGGCGATCCCCAGCATTTT. Its protein product is CASSRPLTGGDPQHF.

V is TRBV20-1 and J is TRBJ2-7; 7 bases line up with TRBD1. V shed 3 bases and J 2 bases; nucleotides not matched to a gene: 4. The CDR3 is 13 amino acids. The germline V gene has CDR1 DFQATT and CDR2 SNEGSKA (reference sequence). CDR3 loop: CSASGQGAYEQYF. The CDR3 DNA reads as TGCAGTGCTAGTGGGCAGGGGGCCTACGAGCAGTACTTC.

This chain joins TRBV2 and TRBJ1-3, with 7 positions matching TRBD1. Germline V gene sequence: CDR1 SNHLY, CDR2 FYNNEI. The CDR3 length is 15 residues. The J segment lost 2 bases and the V segment lost 6 bases, leaving 7 bases of the junction unmatched. The CDR3 coding sequence is TGTGCCAGCAGCTTTCGAACAGGGGCTGGAAACACCATATATTTT. It is translated as CASSFRTGAGNTIYF.

V is TRBV18 and J is TRBJ1-5, with D possibly TRBD1 on 5 matching bases. V was pared by 3 bases and J by 0 bases, with 12 bases between. Germline CDR1 KGHSH, CDR2 LQKENI. This CDR3 is 16 amino acids long. This CDR3 is CASSPMGLYSNQPQHF. CDR3 bases: TGTGCCAGCTCACCGATGGGGCTCTATAGCAATCAGCCCCAGCATTTT.

This clone was counted only a few times. The chain recombines TRBV3-1 (or the pseudogene TRBV3-2) with TRBJ2-7; TRBD2 matches at 14 bases. Trimming cost V 6 bases and J 0 bases; bases outside gene matches: 4. Per the germline V gene, CDR1 is LGHDT and CDR2 is YNNKEL (reference sequence). The length of the CDR3 is 16 residues. CDR3 loop: CASRFGTSGSSYEQYF. The CDR3 DNA reads as TGTGCCAGCAGATTCGGGACTAGCGGGAGCTCCTACGAGCAGTACTTC.

This chain joins TRBV28 and TRBJ1-3; D gene uncertain. The CDR3 consists of 14 residues. V was shortened by 2 bases and J by 4 bases, with 9 bases between the two germline ends. Germline assignment: CDR1 MDHEN and CDR2 SYDVKM. The CDR3 sequence: CASSLGRSGNTIYF. DNA for the CDR3: TGTGCCAGCAGTTTAGGCAGGTCCGGAAACACCATATATTTT.

V usage is TRBV19 and J usage is TRBJ2-3; 12 nucleotides match TRBD2. With V trimmed by 2 bases and J by 4 bases, 4 bases remained unmatched. The germline gives CDR1 LNHDA, CDR2 SQIVND (reference sequence). The CDR3 runs to 16 residues. CDR3 DNA: TGTGCCAGTAGTATATCTAGCGGGAGGGGCGCAGATACGCAGTATTTT. Translation: CASSISSGRGADTQYF.

This chain uses TRBV7-3 with TRBJ2-7; D may be TRBD1 (5 bases). Between the trimmed V and J ends, which lost 5 bases and 5 bases, there was a span of 16 bases. Germline-derived CDR1 and CDR2 are SGHTA and FQGTGA. This CDR3 contains 14 residues. The CDR3 DNA reads TGTGCCAGCAGCCCACGCCAGGGTTCCCACGAGCAGTACTTC. Its protein product is CASSPRQGSHEQYF.

This CDR3 reads CASSNREVEETQYF. CDR3 nucleotides: TGTGCCAGCAGTAACAGGGAGGTAGAAGAGACCCAGTACTTC. The chain carries TRBV27 and TRBJ2-5, with D perhaps given as TRBD1 or TRBD2 (6 bases each). The CDR3 contains 14 residues. From germline, CDR1 is MNHEY and CDR2 SMNVEV (reference sequence). The germline V and J ends were trimmed by 5 bases and 3 bases, with 13 bases remaining between them.

V is TRBV9 and J is TRBJ2-5; unclear D gene. The CDR3 contains 13 residues. Trimming shortened V by 4 bases and J by 2 bases, and 9 bases separated the two germline ends. In germline, CDR1 is SGDLS, CDR2 YYNGEE. CDR3 sequence reads: CASSLQTQETQYF. In DNA form, the CDR3 reads TGTGCCAGCAGCCTGCAAACTCAAGAGACCCAGTACTTC. The whole variable domain, remainder taken from reference TRBV9 and TRBJ2-5, is DSGVTQTPKHLITATGQRVTLRCSPRSGDLSVYWYQQSLDQGLQFLIQYYNGEERAKGNILERFSAQQFPDLHSELNLSSLELGDSALYFCASSLQTQETQYFGPGTRLLVL.

The chain combines TRBV13 with TRBJ2-1, with D tentatively TRBD1 or TRBD2 (7 bases each). From germline, CDR1 is PRHDT and CDR2 FYEKMQ (reference sequence). This CDR3 has 15 amino acids. The V gene lost 5 bases and the J gene lost 8 bases, with 19 bases spanning the gap. This chain's CDR3 is CASSLRQGGVDEQFF. The CDR3, as DNA: TGTGCCAGCAGCCTAAGACAGGGAGGGGTCGATGAGCAGTTCTTC.

The V gene is TRBV9, the J gene TRBJ2-6; 8 bases agree with TRBD1. The CDR3 sequence is 17 residues long. Germline V CDR1 and CDR2: SGDLS, YYNGEE. V lost 4 bases and J lost 0; bases outside the gene matches: 6. The CDR3 loop reads CASSTRDRSSGANVLTF. DNA of the CDR3: TGTGCCAGCAGCACCCGGGACAGGAGCTCTGGGGCCAACGTCCTGACTTTC.

CDR3: CASSQDTTGGRWSGYTF. CDR3 DNA sequence: TGTGCCAGCAGCCAAGATACCACAGGGGGCAGGTGGAGTGGCTACACCTTC. J is TRBJ1-2 and V is TRBV3-1 (or the pseudogene TRBV3-2); the match to TRBD1 covers 9 bases. This CDR3 region has 17 residues. With V trimmed by 0 bases and J by 7 bases, 12 bases remained unmatched. Germline CDR1 and CDR2: LGHDT and YNNKEL (reference sequence).

The genes are TRBV4-2 and TRBJ2-7, with 7 bases that match TRBD2. This CDR3 is 16 amino acids long. V was pared by 2 bases and J by 0 bases, with 7 bases of the junction left unmatched. The germline V gene encodes CDR1 LGHNA and CDR2 YNFKEQ. The CDR3 sequence is CASSQKSGTVSYEQYF. The CDR3 bases are TGTGCCAGCAGCCAAAAGAGCGGGACCGTCTCCTACGAGCAGTACTTC.

The chain is built from TRBV24-1 and TRBJ2-2; 8 bases align to TRBD1. The germline CDR1 and CDR2 sequences are KGHDR and SFDVKD. The CDR3 runs to 15 residues. V shed 9 bases and J 1 base; nucleotides not matched to a gene: 6. The CDR3 DNA follows: TGTGCCACCGGACAGGGAATTTTGAACACCGGGGAGCTGTTTTTT. Translation: CATGQGILNTGELFF.

This chain joins TRBV6-5 and TRBJ2-4; TRBD1 might be the D (5 bases). The ends were cut back, 5 bases at V and 3 bases at J, with 11 bases in the middle. The CDR3 runs to 14 residues. Germline CDR1 MNHEY, CDR2 SVGAGI. The CDR3 coding sequence is TGTGCCAGCAGTAACAGGTTTTACAAAAACATTCAGTACTTC. It is translated as CASSNRFYKNIQYF.